The next 4 T cell receptor beta chains were all read from a single sample in a study of T cells expressing NK-cell markers. TCRdb re-called the 5' RACE reads and catalogs CDR3 proteins one per entry, DNA excluded. The sample has 350,000 to 400,000 distinct CDR3 sequences; the top ten hold about 10%. Sequencing used blood T cells: a sorted CD56 or NKG2C T cell subset, CD4+ or CD8+ T cells, or bulk PBMC T cells (not recorded which). These TCRs come from a woman aged 50 to 65 in good health.

The rearrangement links TRBV5-5 to TRBJ1-1. Germline V lookup: CDR1 SGHKS, CDR2 YYEKEE (reference sequence). The CDR3 is 12 amino acids. The CDR3 reads CASSFPSAEAFF.

Here the CDR3 reads CASSQDRIQTYNEQFF. The chain is built from TRBV3-1 and TRBJ2-1. Germline V gene lookup returns CDR1 LGHDT and CDR2 YNNKEL (reference sequence). This CDR3 spans 16 amino acids.

This chain links TRBV10-3 with TRBJ2-3; the D gene TCRdb calls, TRBD1, cannot be checked with no DNA. This CDR3 comprises 17 residues. Germline assignment: CDR1 ENHRY and CDR2 SYGVKD. The CDR3 reads CAISEENRGHLWDTQYF.

The V gene is TRBV29-1, the J gene TRBJ1-6; there is no DNA to check the TCRdb D call of TRBD1. There are 14 residues in the CDR3. CDR1 is SQVTM, CDR2 ANQGSEA, per germline. The CDR3: CSVSETGDNSPLHF. Full variable domain (outside the CDR3, taken from reference TRBV29-1 and TRBJ1-6): SAVISQKPSRDICQRGTSLTIQCQVDSQVTMMFWYRQQPGQSLTLIATANQGSEATYESGFVIDKFPISRPNLTFSTLTVSNMSPEDSSIYLCSVSETGDNSPLHFGNGTRLTVT.